These T cell receptor beta chains were read from a single sample in a study of blood T cells in healthy people across ages. TCRdb called the 5' RACE reads again in MiXCR, with one record for every CDR3 protein. This table has approximately 1.5 million distinct CDR3 sequences, roughly two fifths appearing once. The specimen was blood. These receptors came from a woman aged 18-29 years in good health. Both conserved end residues are part of each CDR3. Each record gives: J gene, V gene, clone size, D gene, CDR3 DNA, CDR3 protein. D genes are given only for firm matches. Not every row has a clone size; where given, it reads once, few, many or a size class.

j_gene: TRBJ2-5; v_gene: TRBV11-3; abundance: few; d_gene: .; CDR3nt: TGTGCCAGCAGCTTAGGCCTTTCGTACCAAGAGACCCAGTACTTC; CDR3aa: CASSLGLSYQETQYF
j_gene: TRBJ2-7; v_gene: TRBV20-1; abundance: few; d_gene: TRBD1; CDR3nt: TGCAGTGCTAGGGGACAGGGTAGCTCCTACGAGCAGTACTTC; CDR3aa: CSARGQGSSYEQYF
j_gene: TRBJ2-7; v_gene: TRBV18; abundance: .; d_gene: .; CDR3nt: TGTGCCAGCGCGACAGTTTACGAGCAGTACTTC; CDR3aa: CASATVYEQYF
j_gene: TRBJ2-5; v_gene: TRBV7-2; abundance: .; d_gene: .; CDR3nt: TGTGCCAGCAGCTTAACAGGGACGGTAACGGCGCAGTACTTC; CDR3aa: CASSLTGTVTAQYF
j_gene: TRBJ2-7; v_gene: TRBV4-2; abundance: .; d_gene: TRBD1; CDR3nt: TGTGCCAGCAGCCAAGGACAGGGGCCTTACTACGAGCAGTACTTC; CDR3aa: CASSQGQGPYYEQYF
j_gene: TRBJ2-2; v_gene: TRBV20-1; abundance: .; d_gene: .; CDR3nt: TGCAGTGCTAGAGATGTAACAGGGTACACAGGGGAGCTGTTTTTT; CDR3aa: CSARDVTGYTGELFF
j_gene: TRBJ2-2; v_gene: TRBV7-2; abundance: .; d_gene: .; CDR3nt: TGTGCCAGCAGCTTCGAAATCGGCACCGGGGAGCTGTTTTTT; CDR3aa: CASSFEIGTGELFF
j_gene: TRBJ1-3; v_gene: TRBV6-1; abundance: .; d_gene: .; CDR3nt: TGTGCCAGCAGCCCATGGGCTTTTCTCTCCTTGCCTTACTCTGGAAACACCATATATTTT; CDR3aa: CASSPWAFLSLPYSGNTIYF
j_gene: TRBJ1-4; v_gene: TRBV9; abundance: .; d_gene: TRBD1; CDR3nt: TGTGCCAGCAGCGCCTATGCAGGGGGCGATGAAAAACTGTTTTTT; CDR3aa: CASSAYAGGDEKLFF
j_gene: TRBJ2-7; v_gene: TRBV20-1; abundance: .; d_gene: TRBD1; CDR3nt: TGCAGTGCTAGAGAACAACCAGACAGGGAGTACGAGCAGTACTTC; CDR3aa: CSAREQPDREYEQYF
j_gene: TRBJ2-2; v_gene: TRBV11-2; abundance: .; d_gene: .; CDR3nt: TGTGCCAGCAGCTTAGATGGGCGGGGGAACACCGGGGAGCTGTTTTTT; CDR3aa: CASSLDGRGNTGELFF
j_gene: TRBJ2-7; v_gene: TRBV6-5; abundance: few; d_gene: .; CDR3nt: TGTGCCACCAACGGGGGCCCCTACGAGCAGTACTTC; CDR3aa: CATNGGPYEQYF
j_gene: TRBJ2-3; v_gene: TRBV11-2; abundance: many; d_gene: .; CDR3nt: TGTGCCAGCAGTTTCGGGGGAGTGGGCACAGATACGCAGTATTTT; CDR3aa: CASSFGGVGTDTQYF
j_gene: TRBJ2-7; v_gene: TRBV29-1; abundance: .; d_gene: TRBD2; CDR3nt: TGCAGCGTTTCGGCGGGAGGTACTTACTACGAGCAGTACTTC; CDR3aa: CSVSAGGTYYEQYF
j_gene: TRBJ2-5; v_gene: TRBV5-1; abundance: .; d_gene: .; CDR3nt: TGCGCCAGCAGCTTGGGTGGGGTCAGCTTCAATGAGCAGTACTTC; CDR3aa: CASSLGGVSFNEQYF
j_gene: TRBJ2-3; v_gene: TRBV29-1; abundance: .; d_gene: .; CDR3nt: TGCAGCGTTGCCAGGGGAAGAGATACGCAGTATTTT; CDR3aa: CSVARGRDTQYF
j_gene: TRBJ1-2; v_gene: TRBV20-1; abundance: .; d_gene: .; CDR3nt: TGCAGTGCTAGAAGGGGCGGAGAAAACTATGGCTACACCTTC; CDR3aa: CSARRGGENYGYTF
j_gene: TRBJ2-3; v_gene: TRBV5-1; abundance: few; d_gene: TRBD2; CDR3nt: TGCGCCAGCAGCTTTAGCGGGGGGGCCGTCACAGATACGCAGTATTTT; CDR3aa: CASSFSGGAVTDTQYF
j_gene: TRBJ2-7; v_gene: TRBV18; abundance: once; d_gene: .; CDR3nt: TGTGCCAGCGCGACACGGGACACGGGTGAGGCGTACTTC; CDR3aa: CASATRDTGEAYF
j_gene: TRBJ2-7; v_gene: TRBV7-2; abundance: .; d_gene: .; CDR3nt: TGTGCCAGCAGCTTGCGGGCTAGCGCTTCCTACGAGCAGTACTTC; CDR3aa: CASSLRASASYEQYF
j_gene: TRBJ1-2; v_gene: TRBV29-1; abundance: .; d_gene: .; CDR3nt: TGCAGCGCTGCGACGCGTAACTATGGCTACACCTTC; CDR3aa: CSAATRNYGYTF
j_gene: TRBJ1-1; v_gene: TRBV12-3/TRBV12-4; abundance: .; d_gene: TRBD1; CDR3nt: TGTGCCAGCAGTTCGACCCGACAGGGGGGTGGACCTTTCTTT; CDR3aa: CASSSTRQGGGPFF
j_gene: TRBJ2-7; v_gene: TRBV20-1; abundance: .; d_gene: .; CDR3nt: TGCAGTGCTATGGACAGATTCCACGAGCAGTACTTC; CDR3aa: CSAMDRFHEQYF
j_gene: TRBJ2-3; v_gene: TRBV7-9; abundance: .; d_gene: .; CDR3nt: TGTGCCAGCAATCAAAGGGGTACGCAGTATTTT; CDR3aa: CASNQRGTQYF
j_gene: TRBJ2-2; v_gene: TRBV21-1; abundance: .; d_gene: .; CDR3nt: TGTGCCAGCAGCAAGGGGACAGCCCTATCCACCGGGGAGCTGTTTTTT; CDR3aa: CASSKGTALSTGELFF
j_gene: TRBJ1-2; v_gene: TRBV29-1; abundance: .; d_gene: .; CDR3nt: TGCAGCGTTGAAGATGGGGCAGTAAACTATGGCTACACCTTC; CDR3aa: CSVEDGAVNYGYTF
j_gene: TRBJ1-2; v_gene: TRBV2; abundance: .; d_gene: .; CDR3nt: TGTGCCAGCAGTGAAAGTCAGTCGGGGGTTGATGGCTACACCTTC; CDR3aa: CASSESQSGVDGYTF
j_gene: TRBJ2-4; v_gene: TRBV20-1; abundance: few; d_gene: TRBD1; CDR3nt: TGCAGTGCCAACCCCAGGGGGCTCGGCAAAAACATTCAGTACTTC; CDR3aa: CSANPRGLGKNIQYF
j_gene: TRBJ1-2; v_gene: TRBV6-2/TRBV6-3; abundance: .; d_gene: .; CDR3nt: TGTGCCAGCAGTTACTCGGCAGTTACTAACTATGGCTACACCTTC; CDR3aa: CASSYSAVTNYGYTF
j_gene: TRBJ1-4; v_gene: TRBV15; abundance: .; d_gene: .; CDR3nt: TGTGCCACCAGCACGGGCACAGGGCTTAATGAAAAACTGTTTTTT; CDR3aa: CATSTGTGLNEKLFF
j_gene: TRBJ2-7; v_gene: TRBV7-9; abundance: many; d_gene: .; CDR3nt: TGTGCCAGCAGCTTAGCTGGCAGGAGCTACGAGCAGTACTTC; CDR3aa: CASSLAGRSYEQYF
j_gene: TRBJ2-5; v_gene: TRBV29-1; abundance: few; d_gene: .; CDR3nt: TGCAGCGACTCACAGGGAGGGGAGACCCAGTACTTC; CDR3aa: CSDSQGGETQYF